The 7 T cell receptor beta chains below were found in one sample sequenced in a study of siplizumab effects on memory and regulatory T cells. Only in-frame clones appear in the TCRdb table, and some are missing; sequencing was by immunoSEQ multiplex PCR. The profile shows about 100,000 clones, more than 90% of them singletons. Specimen: CD4+ T cells sorted from blood. Every receptor here comes from a human donor in good health.

The V call is TRBV10-2, the J call TRBJ2-7, with TRBD1 matching over 8 bases. The CDR3 covers 17 residues. V dropped 5 bases and J dropped 3; count of bases not matched to a gene: 15. Per germline, CDR1 WSHSY and CDR2 SAAADI. The DNA of the CDR3 is TGCGCCAGCAGTCATGGGGGACAGGTCTCCGAGGGCTACGAGCAGTACTTC. Its translation: CASSHGGQVSEGYEQYF.

This clone has only a few counts. The gene calls are TRBV5-1 and TRBJ2-3; D is possibly TRBD1 or TRBD2 (5 bases each). The CDR3 totals 15 residues. Germline CDR1 SGHRS, CDR2 YFSETQ. The ends were cut back, 2 bases at V and 6 bases at J, with 16 bases in the middle. This CDR3 is CASSFEGQGLDTQYF. In DNA form, the CDR3 reads TGCGCCAGCAGCTTTGAGGGGCAAGGATTGGATACGCAGTATTTT.

The genes are TRBV6-5 and TRBJ2-1; D is ambiguous. Germline V gives CDR1 MNHEY, CDR2 SVGAGI. The CDR3 is made up of 15 amino acids. V shed 0 bases and J shed 5 bases, with 11 bases lying between them. CDR3 amino acids: CASSYSDLAHNEQFF. Written as DNA, the CDR3 is TGTGCCAGCAGTTACTCGGATTTAGCTCACAATGAGCAGTTCTTC.

The chain uses TRBV7-9 and TRBJ1-2; TRBD1 aligns across 9 bases. Trimming at V came to 6 bases and at J to 5 bases, leaving 13 bases not matched to a gene. Looked up from germline, CDR1 is SEHNR and CDR2 is FQNEAQ (reference sequence). The CDR3 is 16 amino acids. The CDR3 is CASRPTTPGTGYGYTF. CDR3 bases: TGTGCCAGCAGACCAACTACACCCGGGACAGGGTATGGCTACACCTTC.

The rearrangement links TRBV12-5 to TRBJ2-7, with TRBD1 identical over 8 bases. Germline-derived CDR1 and CDR2 are LGHNT and FRNRAP. CDR3 size: 14 residues. V shed 5 bases and J 5 bases; nucleotides not matched to a gene: 8. CDR3 DNA: TGTGCTAGTGGTCCCCCCGCAGGGGGCGACGAGCAGTACTTC. This translates into CASGPPAGGDEQYF. Complete variable domain (other parts from reference TRBV12-5 and TRBJ2-7): DARVTQTPRHKVTEMGQEVTMRCQPILGHNTVFWYRQTMMQGLELLAYFRNRAPLDDSGMPKDRFSAEMPDATLATLKIQPSEPRDSAVYFCASGPPAGGDEQYFGPGTRLTVT.

The genes are TRBV7-6 and TRBJ2-3; TRBD2 agrees at 12 bases. V lost 3 bases, J lost 4 bases, and 11 bases stayed unmatched. The CDR3 is made up of 18 amino acids. Germline V gene lookup returns CDR1 SGHVS and CDR2 FNYEAQ. CDR3 residues: CASSLFALAGGLADTQYF. CDR3 in DNA: TGTGCCAGCAGCTTGTTCGCGCTAGCGGGGGGGCTGGCAGATACGCAGTATTTT.

V usage is TRBV6-5 and J usage is TRBJ2-6, with TRBD2 as a possible D gene (6 bases). CDR1 and CDR2 (germline): MNHEY, SVGAGI. Trimming left V 6 bases short and J 10 bases short, with 16 bases between. This CDR3 comprises 14 residues. This CDR3 is CASSWVGGVNVLTF. The CDR3 coding sequence is TGTGCCAGCAGCTGGGTCGGAGGGGTGAACGTCCTGACTTTC.